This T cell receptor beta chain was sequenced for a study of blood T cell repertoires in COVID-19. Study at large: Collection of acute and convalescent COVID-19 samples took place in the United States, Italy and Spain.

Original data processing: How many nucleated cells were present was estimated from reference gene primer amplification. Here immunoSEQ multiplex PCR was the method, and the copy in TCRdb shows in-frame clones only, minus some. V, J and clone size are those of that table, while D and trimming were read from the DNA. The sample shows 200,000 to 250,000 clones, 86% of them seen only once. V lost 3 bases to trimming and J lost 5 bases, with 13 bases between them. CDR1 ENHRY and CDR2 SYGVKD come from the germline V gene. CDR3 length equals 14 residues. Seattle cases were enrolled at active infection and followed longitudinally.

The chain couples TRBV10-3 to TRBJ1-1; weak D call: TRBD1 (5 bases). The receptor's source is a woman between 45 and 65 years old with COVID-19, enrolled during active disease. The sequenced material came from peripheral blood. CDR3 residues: CAISDGRARTEAFF. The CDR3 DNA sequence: TGTGCCATCAGTGATGGCAGGGCGAGGACTGAAGCTTTCTTT.